Listed below are T cell receptor beta chains from one sample, sequenced in a study of molecular identifiers for immune sequencing clone quantification. TCRdb independently ran MiXCR on the PCR reads; one entry per CDR3 protein. The sample has roughly 100,000 distinct CDR3 sequences; around 37% are singletons. Sequencing input: naive CD8+ T cells from blood, with Jurkat cell RNA spiked in. The receptors shown here come from a human donor in good health. Some libraries in this study had Jurkat cell RNA spiked in. Each CDR3 is given with its conserved first and last residue. D genes are given only for firm matches. Rows may omit the clone size; those that give it use once, few, many or a size class.

d_gene	v_gene	abundance	j_gene	CDR3aa	CDR3nt
NA	TRBV15	NA	TRBJ2-2	CATSGSQGNTGELFF	TGTGCCACCAGCGGAAGCCAGGGGAACACCGGGGAGCTGTTTTTT
NA	TRBV9	few	TRBJ2-6	CASSVGRVLTF	TGTGCCAGCAGCGTAGGCCGGGTCCTGACTTTC
TRBD1	TRBV28	few	TRBJ2-1	CASNLFPGQGPSNEQFF	TGTGCCAGCAATCTTTTCCCGGGACAGGGGCCCTCCAATGAGCAGTTCTTC
NA	TRBV7-7	NA	TRBJ2-3	CASSLGAADGTDTQYF	TGTGCCAGCAGCTTAGGGGCAGCGGACGGCACAGATACGCAGTATTTT
TRBD1	TRBV7-9	few	TRBJ1-1	CASSFSTGAEAFF	TGTGCCAGCAGCTTCTCGACAGGGGCTGAAGCTTTCTTT
NA	TRBV25-1	few	TRBJ1-2	CATSAYRNFNYGYTF	TGTGCCACCTCTGCCTACAGGAATTTTAACTATGGCTACACCTTC
NA	TRBV28	NA	TRBJ2-6	CASMPISGAIVLTF	TGTGCCAGCATGCCGATCTCTGGGGCCATCGTCCTGACTTTC
NA	TRBV6-2/TRBV6-3	few	TRBJ2-4	CASSYVKGEAKNIQYF	TGTGCCAGCAGTTATGTGAAAGGGGAGGCCAAAAACATTCAGTACTTC
NA	TRBV7-9	NA	TRBJ1-6	CASSGIYNSPLHF	TGTGCCAGCAGTGGGATCTATAATTCACCCCTCCACTTT
NA	TRBV5-5	many	TRBJ1-5	CASSQVYPSNQPQHF	TGTGCCAGCAGCCAAGTCTATCCCTCTAATCAGCCCCAGCATTTT
NA	TRBV6-2/TRBV6-3	NA	TRBJ1-1	CANRLTPYTEAFF	TGTGCCAACCGCTTGACACCTTACACTGAAGCTTTCTTT
TRBD2	TRBV20-1	NA	TRBJ2-3	CSVTNLAGGRDTQDF	TGCAGTGTCACAAACCTAGCGGGAGGGCGGGATACGCAGGATTTT
NA	TRBV27	NA	TRBJ1-5	CASSKLGDFKPQHF	TGTGCCAGCAGTAAATTAGGGGACTTCAAGCCCCAGCATTTT
NA	TRBV6-2/TRBV6-3	NA	TRBJ2-7	CASSYSILWYEQYF	TGTGCCAGCAGTTACTCGATCCTCTGGTACGAGCAGTACTTC
NA	TRBV28	NA	TRBJ1-5	CACSFLGNGQPQHF	TGTGCCTGCAGTTTCTTGGGGAACGGTCAGCCCCAGCATTTT
NA	TRBV6-1	few	TRBJ2-7	CASSSVSQGGYEQYF	TGTGCCAGCAGTTCCGTTTCTCAGGGAGGTTACGAGCAGTACTTC
NA	TRBV4-3	many	TRBJ1-2	CASSQEAGDYGYTF	TGCGCCAGCAGCCAAGAGGCTGGGGACTATGGCTACACCTTC
TRBD2	TRBV11-2	once	TRBJ2-2	CASGGVSGELFF	TGTGCCAGCGGGGGGGTATCCGGGGAGCTGTTTTTT
NA	TRBV6-2/TRBV6-3	NA	TRBJ2-5	CASTRTQETQYF	TGTGCCAGCACCAGGACCCAAGAGACCCAGTACTTC
NA	TRBV29-1	NA	TRBJ2-5	CSALEGGEAQYF	TGCAGCGCCCTAGAGGGGGGAGAGGCCCAGTACTTC
NA	TRBV19	few	TRBJ2-7	CASSIAGDEQYF	TGTGCCAGTAGTATTGCCGGAGACGAGCAGTACTTC
NA	TRBV21-1	NA	TRBJ1-6	CASNKGCRGYIDGSPLHF	TGTGCCAGCAACAAAGGTTGCAGGGGGTACATCGATGGTTCACCCCTCCACTTT
NA	TRBV6-5	NA	TRBJ2-6	CASSPSGFWANVLTF	TGTGCCAGCAGTCCCTCAGGGTTCTGGGCCAACGTCCTGACTTTC
NA	TRBV28	NA	TRBJ2-7	CASSPLRDTPYEQYF	TGTGCCAGCAGTCCCCTCCGGGACACTCCCTACGAGCAGTACTTC
NA	TRBV7-9	NA	TRBJ1-3	CGGETPSGNTKYF	TGTGGAGGGGAGACCCCCTCAGGAAACACCAAATATTTT
TRBD1	TRBV14	NA	TRBJ2-7	CASSPLVFGTDYEQYF	TGTGCCAGCAGCCCCCTGGTGTTCGGGACAGACTACGAGCAGTACTTC
NA	TRBV4-1	NA	TRBJ2-1	CASSQGSRNEQFF	TGCGCCAGCAGCCAAGGGAGTAGAAATGAGCAGTTCTTC
TRBD2	TRBV28	many	TRBJ2-3	CASSRLAGVIADTQYF	TGTGCCAGCAGTCGACTAGCGGGAGTGATCGCAGATACGCAGTATTTT
NA	TRBV5-3	NA	TRBJ2-3	CARSTNYGLNTDTQYF	TGTGCCAGAAGCACAAATTACGGACTAAACACAGATACGCAGTATTTT
TRBD1	TRBV14	few	TRBJ2-7	CASSQVQGVDEQYF	TGTGCCAGCAGCCAAGTACAGGGGGTAGACGAGCAGTACTTC
TRBD2	TRBV5-1	NA	TRBJ2-7	CASSLVGTSSYEQYF	TGCGCCAGCAGCTTGGTTGGGACTAGCAGTTACGAGCAGTACTTC
TRBD2	TRBV7-6	few	TRBJ2-3	CASSTGLAVPSTDTQYF	TGTGCCAGCAGCACGGGACTAGCGGTCCCAAGCACAGATACGCAGTATTTT
NA	TRBV19	NA	TRBJ2-1	CASSYGGFREQFF	TGTGCCAGTAGCTACGGCGGATTCAGGGAGCAGTTCTTC
NA	TRBV7-6	many	TRBJ2-5	CASTPAGVQTQYF	TGTGCCAGCACCCCTGCTGGAGTGCAGACCCAGTACTTC
NA	TRBV4-1	NA	TRBJ1-3	CASSQVAGTGNTIYF	TGCGCCAGCAGCCAAGTTGCGGGAACTGGAAACACCATATATTTT
NA	TRBV7-2	few	TRBJ1-5	CASSLGSNNQPQHF	TGTGCCAGCAGCTTAGGTTCCAACAATCAGCCCCAGCATTTT
NA	TRBV7-8	NA	TRBJ2-6	CASSVHESAYASVNVLTF	TGTGCCAGCAGCGTCCACGAGTCAGCATACGCCTCGGTCAACGTCCTGACTTTC
NA	TRBV19	NA	TRBJ2-1	CASSIGGYNEQFF	TGTGCCAGTAGTATTGGGGGGTACAATGAGCAGTTCTTC
NA	TRBV19	NA	TRBJ2-1	CASRGAGGEYNEQFF	TGTGCCAGTAGAGGAGCTGGCGGGGAATACAATGAGCAGTTCTTC
NA	TRBV7-3	many	TRBJ2-1	CASSLGIRADEQFF	TGTGCCAGCAGCTTAGGGATCAGAGCCGATGAGCAGTTCTTC
TRBD1	TRBV24-1	few	TRBJ1-5	CATSEATGAKNQPQHF	TGTGCCACCAGTGAGGCGACAGGGGCGAAAAATCAGCCCCAGCATTTT
NA	TRBV10-3	NA	TRBJ2-7	CAISESAGAEQYF	TGTGCCATCAGTGAGTCGGCGGGGGCCGAGCAGTACTTC
NA	TRBV28	NA	TRBJ2-3	CASDMSRLDTQYF	TGTGCCAGCGATATGTCGCGGTTGGATACGCAGTATTTT
NA	TRBV11-2	NA	TRBJ2-7	CASSSMTHYEQYF	TGTGCCAGCAGCTCCATGACCCACTACGAGCAGTACTTC
TRBD1	TRBV6-5	NA	TRBJ2-7	CASSTLGTGWYEQYF	TGTGCCAGCAGCACTCTCGGGACAGGGTGGTACGAGCAGTACTTC
NA	TRBV28	many	TRBJ2-5	CASSLRSGLKTQYF	TGTGCCAGCAGTTTACGCTCCGGCTTGAAGACCCAGTACTTC
NA	TRBV9	many	TRBJ2-7	CASSLSSALLYEQYF	TGTGCCAGCAGCCTATCTAGCGCCCTGCTTTACGAGCAGTACTTC
NA	TRBV28	many	TRBJ2-2	CASSLRTNTGELFF	TGTGCCAGCTCACTCCGAACGAACACCGGGGAGCTGTTTTTT
NA	TRBV28	few	TRBJ1-5	CASSTRTEPFSPQHF	TGTGCCAGCAGTACCCGGACAGAACCTTTCAGCCCCCAGCATTTT
NA	TRBV12-5	NA	TRBJ2-1	CASGLYNGGRNEQFF	TGTGCTAGTGGTTTGTATAACGGGGGGCGGAATGAGCAGTTCTTC
TRBD1	TRBV9	many	TRBJ1-1	CASSVGGQGLNTEAFF	TGTGCCAGCAGCGTAGGTGGACAGGGCTTAAACACTGAAGCTTTCTTT
TRBD1	TRBV13	NA	TRBJ2-5	CASSLRPGQGSETQYF	TGTGCCAGCAGCTTACGGCCGGGACAGGGTTCGGAGACCCAGTACTTC
NA	TRBV6-2/TRBV6-3	few	TRBJ1-1	CASRDLDLSEAFF	TGTGCCAGCAGAGACTTGGATCTTTCTGAAGCTTTCTTT